Below, one T cell receptor (beta chain) is given with its context. This sample was included in a study of blood T cell repertoires in COVID-19. Study-level background: The United States, Italy and Spain provided the acute and convalescent COVID-19 samples. T cells, B-cell-depleted T cells, or PBMCs supplied cDNA or gDNA.

This CDR3 spans 19 amino acids. With 5 bases clipped from V and 0 bases from J, the junction kept 15 bases outside the gene matches. CDR1 is SGHRS and CDR2 is YFSETQ in the germline V gene. Per the authors' pipeline: Estimates of nucleated cell counts were drawn from the amplification of reference gene primers. Profiled with immunoSEQ multiplex PCR; TCRdb holds only in-frame clones, not every one. The V and J calls and clone size are taken from that table; D and trimming were inferred from the DNA. The sample holds just over 350,000 clones, 65% to 90% seen once. The chain couples TRBV5-1 to TRBJ2-2; 8 bases are shared with TRBD2. Sequencing was done on a sample of peripheral blood. This sequence was found in a woman aged 55-69 years with COVID-19, enrolled during active disease. CDR3 DNA: TGCGCCAGCAGATGGAGCGGGGGTCTGCGATACGCGAACACCGGGGAGCTGTTTTTT. Translation gives CASRWSGGLRYANTGELFF.